This TCR beta chain is from a study of type 1 and type 2 diabetes patients. Overall study: Donors were type 1 diabetes, type 2 diabetes, or nondiabetic controls. From PBMCs, CD4+ and CD8+ T cells were isolated by magnetic microbeads. A total of about 19 million paired-end reads came from the whole study. The study's findings and limits: Groups were not age- or gender-matched, which may bias interpretation.

Turning to this clonotype: The antigen remains undetermined.

PCR was run on genomic DNA. Amplification of the beta chain CDR3 used 30 forward and 13 reverse multiplex primers. TCRdb reprocessed the multiplex PCR reads via MiXCR and lists one record per CDR3 protein. Found here are fewer than 350,000 distinct CDR3 sequences, around 47% of them singletons; the top ten hold around 13%. The specimen was peripheral blood mononuclear cells (PBMCs). The source is a man aged 18 to 35 with type 2 diabetes.

Here the CDR3 reads CASRVNGETQYF. CDR3 bases: TGTGCCAGCAGAGTGAACGGGGAGACCCAGTACTTC. The rearrangement links TRBV2 to TRBJ2-5; D gene unclear. V shed 6 bases and J shed 5 bases, with 10 bases lying between them. The germline CDR1 and CDR2 sequences are SNHLY and FYNNEI. The CDR3 sequence is 12 residues long.